This is a list of T cell receptor beta chains from one sample in a study of graft-versus-host responses after intestinal transplantation. The table came from immunoSEQ multiplex PCR; TCRdb's copy has only in-frame clones and leaves some out. The sample consists of around 97,000 clones, approximately 93% of them appearing once. Which antigens these TCRs recognize remains unknown. Sequences were derived from unstimulated CD8+ T cells sorted from spleen or lymph node cells, sampled before intestinal transplant. Receptors were obtained from a human donor who received an intestinal transplant. Each CDR3 is given with its conserved first and last residue. The D gene is left open where the match is weak. Only part of the rows carry a size: once, few, many, or a class if the clone is expanded.

v_gene: TRBV4-1; j_gene: TRBJ2-1; abundance: NA; d_gene: NA; CDR3nt: TGCGCCAGCAGCCAAGGGGCTTCGGACGGCTCCTACAATGAGCAGTTCTTC; CDR3aa: CASSQGASDGSYNEQFF
v_gene: TRBV19; j_gene: TRBJ1-1; abundance: NA; d_gene: NA; CDR3nt: TGTGCCAGTAGTCCGGGGGCCGAAGCTTTCTTT; CDR3aa: CASSPGAEAFF
v_gene: TRBV5-4; j_gene: TRBJ2-2; abundance: NA; d_gene: TRBD1; CDR3nt: TGTGCCAGCAGCTCAGGGGGCCCCGGGGAGCTGTTTTTT; CDR3aa: CASSSGGPGELFF
v_gene: TRBV10-3; j_gene: TRBJ1-6; abundance: few; d_gene: TRBD1; CDR3nt: TGTGCCATCAGGGGACAGATTAATTCACCCCTCCACTTT; CDR3aa: CAIRGQINSPLHF
v_gene: TRBV13; j_gene: TRBJ1-2; abundance: NA; d_gene: TRBD1; CDR3nt: TGTGCCAGCAGCTTAGGGACAGGGGGTAACTATGGCTACACCTTC; CDR3aa: CASSLGTGGNYGYTF
v_gene: TRBV5-4; j_gene: TRBJ2-7; abundance: NA; d_gene: NA; CDR3nt: TGTGCCAGCGGCTTAGATGGGACTGACTACGAGCAGTACTTC; CDR3aa: CASGLDGTDYEQYF
v_gene: TRBV6-1; j_gene: TRBJ2-1; abundance: once; d_gene: NA; CDR3nt: TGTGCCAGCAGAGGCCCTTCTTGGGGTGAGCAGTTCTTC; CDR3aa: CASRGPSWGEQFF
v_gene: TRBV14; j_gene: TRBJ1-5; abundance: NA; d_gene: NA; CDR3nt: TGTGCCAGCAGCCAAGCGACGGACTCGCCCCAGCATTTT; CDR3aa: CASSQATDSPQHF
v_gene: TRBV27; j_gene: TRBJ2-2; abundance: NA; d_gene: NA; CDR3nt: TGTGCCAGCAGTTTACCAAACACCGGGGAGCTGTTTTTT; CDR3aa: CASSLPNTGELFF
v_gene: TRBV10-1; j_gene: TRBJ2-2; abundance: once; d_gene: NA; CDR3nt: TGCGCCAGCAGTGACCCGATGGCCGGGGAGCTGTTTTTT; CDR3aa: CASSDPMAGELFF
v_gene: TRBV2; j_gene: TRBJ1-2; abundance: few; d_gene: NA; CDR3nt: TGTGCCGGACTGGACAGTCACTATGGCTACACCTTC; CDR3aa: CAGLDSHYGYTF
v_gene: TRBV27; j_gene: TRBJ2-2; abundance: NA; d_gene: TRBD1; CDR3nt: TGTGCCAGCAGCCTGGGACAGATTACCGGGGAGCTGTTTTTT; CDR3aa: CASSLGQITGELFF
v_gene: TRBV2; j_gene: TRBJ2-7; abundance: NA; d_gene: NA; CDR3nt: TGTGCCAGCAGTGAACTGCCAGGGGTTAACTACGAGCAGTACTTC; CDR3aa: CASSELPGVNYEQYF
v_gene: TRBV5-1; j_gene: TRBJ1-2; abundance: NA; d_gene: NA; CDR3nt: TGCGCCAGCAGCTTGTCAGTTTTCACGACTAACTATGGCTACACCTTC; CDR3aa: CASSLSVFTTNYGYTF
v_gene: TRBV5-1; j_gene: TRBJ2-7; abundance: NA; d_gene: NA; CDR3nt: TGCGCCAGCAGCTTGGCGGCAGGTGGTACCTACGAGCAGTACTTC; CDR3aa: CASSLAAGGTYEQYF
v_gene: TRBV18; j_gene: TRBJ2-7; abundance: NA; d_gene: TRBD1; CDR3nt: TGTGCCAGCTCACCCACAGGGGTAGCGTTCCACGAGCAGTACTTC; CDR3aa: CASSPTGVAFHEQYF
v_gene: TRBV19; j_gene: TRBJ2-1; abundance: NA; d_gene: NA; CDR3nt: TGTGCCAGTAGTATAGCAGGGGGAGGCTCCTACAATGAGCAGTTCTTC; CDR3aa: CASSIAGGGSYNEQFF
v_gene: TRBV6-1; j_gene: TRBJ2-1; abundance: NA; d_gene: NA; CDR3nt: TGTGCCAGCCTCTACGGTGGGGAGCAGTTCTTC; CDR3aa: CASLYGGEQFF
v_gene: TRBV15; j_gene: TRBJ2-7; abundance: once; d_gene: NA; CDR3nt: TGTGCCACCAGCAGAGAGCAGGAAGACTACGAGCAGTACTTC; CDR3aa: CATSREQEDYEQYF
v_gene: TRBV6-5; j_gene: TRBJ2-7; abundance: NA; d_gene: NA; CDR3nt: TGTGCCAGCAGTTACTCGAAGGGGAACGAGCAGTACTTC; CDR3aa: CASSYSKGNEQYF
v_gene: TRBV18; j_gene: TRBJ1-2; abundance: NA; d_gene: NA; CDR3nt: TGTGCCAGCTCACTTCCGGGACAAAACTATGGCTACACCTTC; CDR3aa: CASSLPGQNYGYTF
v_gene: TRBV11-2; j_gene: TRBJ1-4; abundance: NA; d_gene: NA; CDR3nt: TGTGCCAGCAGCCAGGCTGAAAAACTGTTTTTT; CDR3aa: CASSQAEKLFF
v_gene: TRBV2; j_gene: TRBJ1-6; abundance: NA; d_gene: TRBD1; CDR3nt: TGTGCCAGCAGTGAGTCTGAGACAGGGGGCTGGGGTTCACCCCTCCACTTT; CDR3aa: CASSESETGGWGSPLHF
v_gene: TRBV15; j_gene: TRBJ2-1; abundance: NA; d_gene: NA; CDR3nt: TGTGCCACCAGCACCCAGGGAAACTCCTACAATGAGCAGTTCTTC; CDR3aa: CATSTQGNSYNEQFF
v_gene: TRBV15; j_gene: TRBJ1-3; abundance: NA; d_gene: TRBD1; CDR3nt: TGTGCCACCAGCAGGGACAGGGGTTCAGGAAACACCATATATTTT; CDR3aa: CATSRDRGSGNTIYF
v_gene: TRBV6-9; j_gene: TRBJ2-7; abundance: NA; d_gene: NA; CDR3nt: TGTGCCAGCAGTTCCCAGTGGAGGGTCGAGCAGTACTTC; CDR3aa: CASSSQWRVEQYF
v_gene: TRBV5-1; j_gene: TRBJ1-1; abundance: NA; d_gene: NA; CDR3nt: TGCGCCAGCAGCTGGGGCCCCCCGGAAAACACTGAAGCTTTCTTT; CDR3aa: CASSWGPPENTEAFF
v_gene: TRBV7-8; j_gene: TRBJ2-3; abundance: NA; d_gene: TRBD2; CDR3nt: TGTGCCAGCAGCTTAGGTCCTAGCGGGGGTGGAGATACGCAGTATTTT; CDR3aa: CASSLGPSGGGDTQYF
v_gene: TRBV5-1; j_gene: TRBJ2-3; abundance: NA; d_gene: NA; CDR3nt: TGCGCCAGCAGGACAGACCCCACAGATACGCAGTATTTT; CDR3aa: CASRTDPTDTQYF
v_gene: TRBV7-9; j_gene: TRBJ2-2; abundance: NA; d_gene: NA; CDR3nt: TGTGCCAGCAGCTCGCCTCGAGAAAGAACCGGGGAGCTGTTTTTT; CDR3aa: CASSSPRERTGELFF
v_gene: TRBV19; j_gene: TRBJ2-7; abundance: NA; d_gene: NA; CDR3nt: TGTGCCAGTAGTCAGAGCAGGGCGAACGAGCAGTACTTC; CDR3aa: CASSQSRANEQYF
v_gene: TRBV13; j_gene: TRBJ2-3; abundance: NA; d_gene: NA; CDR3nt: TGTGCCAGCAGTACCTCAACAGATACGCAGTATTTT; CDR3aa: CASSTSTDTQYF
v_gene: TRBV29-1; j_gene: TRBJ1-1; abundance: NA; d_gene: NA; CDR3nt: TGCAGCGTGGTGGGGCGGCTTGAAGCTTTCTTT; CDR3aa: CSVVGRLEAFF